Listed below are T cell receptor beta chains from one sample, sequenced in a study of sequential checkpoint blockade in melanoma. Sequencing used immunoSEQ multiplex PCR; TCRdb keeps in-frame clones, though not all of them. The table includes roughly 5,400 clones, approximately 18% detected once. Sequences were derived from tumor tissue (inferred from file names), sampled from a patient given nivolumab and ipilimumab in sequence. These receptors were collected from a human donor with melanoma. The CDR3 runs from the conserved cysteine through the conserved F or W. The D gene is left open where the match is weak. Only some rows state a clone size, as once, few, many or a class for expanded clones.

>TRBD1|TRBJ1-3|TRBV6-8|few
CASMGTAGNTIYF
TGTGCCAGCATGGGGACAGCTGGAAACACCATATATTTT
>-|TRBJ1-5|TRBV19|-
CASSITPVGGHQPQHF
TGTGCCAGTAGTATCACTCCGGTGGGGGGTCATCAGCCCCAGCATTTT
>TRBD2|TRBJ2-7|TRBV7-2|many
CASSGGERDEQYF
TGTGCCAGCAGCGGGGGGGAGCGAGACGAGCAGTACTTC
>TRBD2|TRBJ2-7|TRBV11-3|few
CASSLGGLAAEQYF
TGTGCCAGCAGCTTAGGGGGACTAGCTGCGGAGCAGTACTTC
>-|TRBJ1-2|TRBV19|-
CASSVDRFYGYTF
TGTGCCAGTAGTGTTGACAGATTCTATGGCTACACCTTC
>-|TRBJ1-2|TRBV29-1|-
CSAGRGDGYGYTF
TGCAGCGCCGGACGGGGGGATGGCTATGGCTACACCTTC
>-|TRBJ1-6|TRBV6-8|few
CASIQPPGTLHF
TGTGCCAGCATTCAGCCCCCGGGAACCCTCCACTTT
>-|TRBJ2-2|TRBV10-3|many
CASQRGRDTGELFF
TGTGCCAGTCAACGGGGTCGTGACACCGGGGAGCTGTTTTTT
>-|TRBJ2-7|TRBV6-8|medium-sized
CASKVAGDLFEQYF
TGTGCCAGCAAAGTGGCAGGAGATCTCTTCGAGCAGTACTTC
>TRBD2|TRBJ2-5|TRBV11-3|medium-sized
CASSRGPGGGAQSAQYF
TGTGCCAGCAGCCGCGGTCCGGGCGGGGGTGCACAGTCGGCCCAGTACTTC
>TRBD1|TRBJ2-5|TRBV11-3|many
CASSLPGQVETQYF
TGTGCCAGCAGCTTGCCGGGACAGGTAGAGACCCAGTACTTC
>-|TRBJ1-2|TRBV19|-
CASSNDRYYGYTF
TGTGCCAGTAGTAATGACAGGTACTATGGCTACACCTTC
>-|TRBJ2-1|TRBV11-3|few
CASSLTTPGGQPSKQQFF
TGTGCCAGCAGCCTCACCACCCCTGGGGGGCAGCCTAGTAAACAGCAGTTCTTC
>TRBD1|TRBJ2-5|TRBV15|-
CATSDRQGEETQYF
TGTGCCACCAGCGATCGACAGGGGGAAGAGACCCAGTACTTC